Listed below are T cell receptor beta chains from one sample, sequenced in a study of read filtering for tumor transcriptome and immune sequencing. TCRdb analysed the reads with MiXCR anew, one entry per CDR3 protein. The table lists 40,000 or so distinct CDR3 sequences, under 15% of them singletons. What was sequenced was a population of CD138-negative cells sorted from bone marrow. Receptors were obtained from a donor at least 40 years old with multiple myeloma. Each CDR3 is given with its conserved first and last residue. The D gene is left open where the match is weak. Rows may omit the clone size; those that give it use once, few, many or a size class.

TRBJ2-5	many	TRBV6-5	.	TGTGCCAGCAGGAATCCACAGGGCCAAGAGACCCAGTACTTC	CASRNPQGQETQYF
TRBJ2-5	few	TRBV6-1	TRBD1	TGTGCCGTGTGGGGACAGGGGGCCGGGGAGACCCAGTACTTC	CAVWGQGAGETQYF
TRBJ1-1	many	TRBV13	.	TGTGCCAGCCAAGTTGGGGGGGCGGACACTGAAGCTTTCTTT	CASQVGGADTEAFF
TRBJ2-3	many	TRBV11-2	TRBD2	TGTGCCAGCAGCCCCCGGACTAGCGGAGCCAATACGCAGTATTTT	CASSPRTSGANTQYF
TRBJ1-5	.	TRBV6-2/TRBV6-3	.	TGTGCCAGCAAAAATAGCAATCAGCCCCAGCATTTT	CASKNSNQPQHF
TRBJ2-3	many	TRBV19	TRBD1	TGTGCCAGTAGTATGACAGGGGGCCTGATAGATACGCAGTATTTT	CASSMTGGLIDTQYF
TRBJ2-2	.	TRBV5-1	TRBD1	TGCGCTAGCAGCCACCGGGACAGGGGATCCGGGGAGCTGTTTTTT	CASSHRDRGSGELFF
TRBJ2-1	many	TRBV14	.	TGTGCCAGCAGCCAAGATTGGGGCGATAGCTCCTACAATGAGCAGTTCTTC	CASSQDWGDSSYNEQFF
TRBJ2-7	many	TRBV6-2/TRBV6-3	TRBD2	TGTGCCAGCAGTTGGCTATCTAGCGGGAGAAGAAACGAGCAGTACTTC	CASSWLSSGRRNEQYF
TRBJ2-2	many	TRBV3-1	.	TGTGCCAGCAGCCAAAGGGGACCCGGGGAGCTGTTTTTT	CASSQRGPGELFF
TRBJ1-1	many	TRBV7-9	TRBD1	TGTGCCAGCAGCTCCGGGACAGGGGGGCCCACTGAAGCTTTCTTT	CASSSGTGGPTEAFF
TRBJ2-7	many	TRBV28	.	TGTGCCAGCAGTCGGTCCGGGGGTAGCTCCTACGAGCAGTACTTC	CASSRSGGSSYEQYF
TRBJ2-2	many	TRBV7-3	TRBD1	TGTGCCAGCAGCTTAGGGGGACAGGGGAACACCGGGGAGCTGTTTTTT	CASSLGGQGNTGELFF
TRBJ2-3	many	TRBV7-2	.	TGTGCCAGCAGCTCCCAGGCCGCAGATACGCAGTATTTT	CASSSQAADTQYF
TRBJ2-5	many	TRBV19	.	TGTGCCAGTAATCCGGGAGTGGGGGAAGAGACCCAGTACTTC	CASNPGVGEETQYF
TRBJ2-3	many	TRBV2	TRBD2	TGTGCCAGCAGTGTTCTAGCGGGAGGAGGAGATACGCAGTATTTT	CASSVLAGGGDTQYF
TRBJ1-4	.	TRBV6-2/TRBV6-3	.	TGTGCCAGCAGTTACAACGGACAGTTTAATGAAAAACTGTTTTTT	CASSYNGQFNEKLFF
TRBJ2-3	.	TRBV5-1	TRBD2	TGCGCCAGCAGTCTTCTAGCGGGACTCAGCACAGATACGCAGTATTTT	CASSLLAGLSTDTQYF
TRBJ2-7	few	TRBV28	TRBD1	TGTGCCAGCAACCTTAGGGGGCTTCGCGAGCAGTACTTC	CASNLRGLREQYF
TRBJ1-2	many	TRBV30	.	TGTGCCTGGAGTGTAGGGGCACAAGCTCATGGCTACACCTTC	CAWSVGAQAHGYTF
TRBJ2-1	many	TRBV14	.	TGTGCCAGCAGCCAAGCCGGGCCGGGGTACAATGAGCAGTTCTTC	CASSQAGPGYNEQFF
TRBJ1-5	many	TRBV15	.	TGTGCCACCAGCAGAGATCGATCGTACAATCAGCCCCAGCATTTT	CATSRDRSYNQPQHF
TRBJ2-6	many	TRBV5-1	.	TGCGCCAGCAGCTTGGAGCTTGGGGCCAACGTCCTGACTTTC	CASSLELGANVLTF
TRBJ2-1	few	TRBV5-1	.	TGCGCCAGCAGCTTGGAGGGGGACGAGCAGTCCTTC	CASSLEGDEQSF
TRBJ2-1	many	TRBV6-5	.	TGTGCCAGCGATCGGGGGAGCGTAGGCAATGAGCAGTTCTTC	CASDRGSVGNEQFF
TRBJ1-1	many	TRBV6-5	TRBD1	TGTGCCAGCAGTAGCCGGGACAGGAAAGCCACTGAAGCTTTCTTT	CASSSRDRKATEAFF
TRBJ2-2	many	TRBV19	.	TGTGCCAGTAGTAAGGCCTGGGGGAACACCGGGGAGCTGTTTTTT	CASSKAWGNTGELFF
TRBJ2-7	many	TRBV20-1	.	TGCAGTGCTAGTTTCGATCCCTACGAGCAGTACTTC	CSASFDPYEQYF
TRBJ2-5	many	TRBV29-1	.	TGCAGCGCCGACGGGGCGGGGGCTCAGGAGACCCAGTACTTC	CSADGAGAQETQYF
TRBJ1-5	many	TRBV7-2	.	TGTGCCAGCAGCTTAGGGGGGTGGAGCAATCAGCCCCAGCATTTT	CASSLGGWSNQPQHF
TRBJ2-1	many	TRBV20-1	TRBD1	TGCAGTGCTAGTCCCCCGCGACAGGGGAGCAATGAGCAGTTCTTC	CSASPPRQGSNEQFF
TRBJ1-1	many	TRBV20-1	TRBD1	TGCAGTCCAAGGGGGCAGGGGGCGGGCACTGAAGCTTTCTTT	CSPRGQGAGTEAFF
TRBJ2-3	many	TRBV24-1	.	TGTGCCACCAGTGACCACATTGCGGGCTCCACAGATACGCAGTATTTT	CATSDHIAGSTDTQYF
TRBJ2-7	many	TRBV7-2	TRBD1	TGTGCCAGCAGCCCGGGACAGGGGGCCGCCTACGAGCAGTACTTC	CASSPGQGAAYEQYF
TRBJ2-3	many	TRBV7-9	.	TGTGCCTCCCCGCGGGAGACAGGAGATACGCAGTATTTT	CASPRETGDTQYF
TRBJ1-6	many	TRBV28	TRBD1	TGTGCCAGCAGTGGGGACAGTGGGGTTTCACCCCTCCACTTT	CASSGDSGVSPLHF
TRBJ1-1	many	TRBV9	.	TGTGCCAGCAGCGTAGAGGATAGGGTGGACACTGAAGCTTTCTTT	CASSVEDRVDTEAFF
TRBJ2-7	.	TRBV28	.	TGTGCCAGCAGGAGTTTTAGCGGTAGGAGCTCCTACGAGCAGTACTTC	CASRSFSGRSSYEQYF
TRBJ2-1	many	TRBV18	.	TGTGCCAGCTCACCCCCCGGAACCAGCGGGTACTCCTACAATGAGCAGTTCTTC	CASSPPGTSGYSYNEQFF
TRBJ2-1	many	TRBV20-1	.	TGCAGTGCTAGACAGATCATGAGCTCCTACAATGAGCAGTTCTTC	CSARQIMSSYNEQFF
TRBJ1-1	many	TRBV11-2	.	TGTGCCAGCAGCTTAGGTCGCGAAGCTTTCTTT	CASSLGREAFF
TRBJ2-3	many	TRBV29-1	.	TGCAGCGGGGCCCCGGGCACAGATACGCAGTATTTT	CSGAPGTDTQYF
TRBJ2-1	.	TRBV28	.	TGTGCCAGCGGTTTAACACGAGACAATGAGCAGTTCTTC	CASGLTRDNEQFF
TRBJ2-2	many	TRBV24-1	.	TGTGCCACCAGTGATTCCCGGGAGCTGTTTTTT	CATSDSRELFF
TRBJ2-7	many	TRBV20-1	TRBD2	TGCAGTGCACTAAGCGGGAGGGTTTTCCACGAGCAGTACTTC	CSALSGRVFHEQYF
TRBJ2-1	many	TRBV5-1	.	TGCGCCAGCAGCTTGGGGTCCTACAATGTGCAGTTCTTC	CASSLGSYNVQFF
TRBJ2-1	many	TRBV19	.	TGTGCCACCGGGCGGTACAATGAGCAGTTCTTC	CATGRYNEQFF
TRBJ2-5	many	TRBV20-1	TRBD1	TGCAGTGCAGGACAGGGGGCGGAGACCCAGTACTTC	CSAGQGAETQYF
TRBJ2-3	many	TRBV20-1	.	TGCAGTGCTAGAGATTTGTTGCGCACAGATACGCAGTATTTT	CSARDLLRTDTQYF
TRBJ1-4	many	TRBV29-1	.	TGCAGCGTTGAAGATCGGGGATCTGAAAAACTGTTTTTT	CSVEDRGSEKLFF
TRBJ2-7	few	TRBV19	.	TGTGCCAGCAACCTGAGGGACGACAGCTCCTACGAGCAGTACTTC	CASNLRDDSSYEQYF
TRBJ2-7	.	TRBV5-1	.	TGCGCCAGCAGCCCGGACCTTGAGAGGAACGAGCAGTACTTC	CASSPDLERNEQYF
TRBJ2-5	many	TRBV18	.	TGTGCCAGCTCACCAACGCGAGCTCAAGAGACCCAGTACTTC	CASSPTRAQETQYF
TRBJ1-1	.	TRBV28	.	TGTGCCACCCTCCCGGGCAGGAGGAACACTGAAGCTTTCTTT	CATLPGRRNTEAFF
TRBJ2-7	few	TRBV5-1	TRBD2	TGCGCCAGCAGCTTGGAGGGGACTACCTACGAGCAGTACTTC	CASSLEGTTYEQYF
TRBJ1-5	many	TRBV19	.	TGTGCCAGTAGTATCGTCCTTAGGGGCAATCAGCCCCAGCATTTT	CASSIVLRGNQPQHF
TRBJ2-5	many	TRBV7-3	.	TGTGCCAGCAGCTCCGGGCCCGGAGAGACCCAGTACTTC	CASSSGPGETQYF
TRBJ1-5	many	TRBV20-1	.	TGCAGTGCTAGTATTGAGGGTTGGAGCAATCAGCCCCAGCATTTT	CSASIEGWSNQPQHF
TRBJ2-7	once	TRBV5-1	.	TGCGCCAGCAGCTTTGGTAGCACCTACGAGCAGTACTTC	CASSFGSTYEQYF
TRBJ2-1	many	TRBV5-1	.	TGCGCCAGCAGCCCGCAGGACATACCAACCCAAGAGCAGTTCTTC	CASSPQDIPTQEQFF